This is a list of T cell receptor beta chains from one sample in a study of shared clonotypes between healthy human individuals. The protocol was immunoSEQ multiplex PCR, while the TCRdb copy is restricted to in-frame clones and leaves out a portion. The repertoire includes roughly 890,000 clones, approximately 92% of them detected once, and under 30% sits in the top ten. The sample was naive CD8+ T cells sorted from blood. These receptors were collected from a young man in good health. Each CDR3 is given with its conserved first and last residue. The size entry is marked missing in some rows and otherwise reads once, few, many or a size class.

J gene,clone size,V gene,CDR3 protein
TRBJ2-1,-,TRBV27,CASSFSWRLSSYNEQFF
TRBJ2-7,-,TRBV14,CASSPGQGASYEQYF
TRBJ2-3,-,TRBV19,CASSEEWGTQYF
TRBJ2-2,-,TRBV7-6,CASSLVRGTGELFF
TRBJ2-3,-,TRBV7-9,CASSSIAGGPDTQYF
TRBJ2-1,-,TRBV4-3,CASSRDGYNEQFF
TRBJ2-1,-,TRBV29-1,CSAIGSTRGNEQFF
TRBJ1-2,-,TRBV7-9,CASTPGALYGYTF
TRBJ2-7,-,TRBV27,CASSLSGRFYEQYF
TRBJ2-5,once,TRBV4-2,CASSHSLWTSGRKVGETQYF
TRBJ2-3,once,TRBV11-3,CAREGLCTDTQYF
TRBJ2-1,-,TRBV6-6,CASSSMGLAGEFYQFF
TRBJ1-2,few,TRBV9,CASSVGNYGYTF
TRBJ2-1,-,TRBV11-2,CASSLVAGTSGYNEQFF
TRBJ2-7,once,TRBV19,CASTSRDSYEQYF
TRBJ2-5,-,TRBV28,CAAQTGTSGRSGQETQYF
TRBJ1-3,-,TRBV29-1,CSVEGTGLLIGGNTIYF
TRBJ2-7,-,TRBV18,CASSQGGIDRSEQYF
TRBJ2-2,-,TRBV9,CASSAPGLAGVAGELFF
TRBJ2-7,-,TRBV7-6,CASSLGLGGSGLSYEQYF
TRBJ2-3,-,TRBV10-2,CASSEAEADTQYF
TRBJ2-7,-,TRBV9,CASSVGTGRREQYF
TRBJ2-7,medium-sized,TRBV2,CASSLRRGGQLSSEQYF
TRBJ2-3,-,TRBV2,CASRETKWTRADDTQYF
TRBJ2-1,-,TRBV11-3,CASSLKGGRNEQFF
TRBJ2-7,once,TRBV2,CASSVVSYEQYF
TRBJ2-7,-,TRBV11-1,CASSVGTSGVLYEQYF
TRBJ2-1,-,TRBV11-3,CASSPRLAGDNEQFF
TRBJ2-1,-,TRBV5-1,CASSPRTGINEQFF
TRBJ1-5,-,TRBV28,CASCDGGSSNQPQHF
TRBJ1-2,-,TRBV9,CASTNYDGYTF
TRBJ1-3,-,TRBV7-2,CASSIDLNTIYF
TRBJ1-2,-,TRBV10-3,CAITGTGGRGYTF
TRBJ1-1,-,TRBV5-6,CASSLGSSIVTEAFF
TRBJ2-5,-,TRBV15,CATSNLGTGQETQYF
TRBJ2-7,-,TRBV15,CATSPEGGLAGGPYTYEQYF